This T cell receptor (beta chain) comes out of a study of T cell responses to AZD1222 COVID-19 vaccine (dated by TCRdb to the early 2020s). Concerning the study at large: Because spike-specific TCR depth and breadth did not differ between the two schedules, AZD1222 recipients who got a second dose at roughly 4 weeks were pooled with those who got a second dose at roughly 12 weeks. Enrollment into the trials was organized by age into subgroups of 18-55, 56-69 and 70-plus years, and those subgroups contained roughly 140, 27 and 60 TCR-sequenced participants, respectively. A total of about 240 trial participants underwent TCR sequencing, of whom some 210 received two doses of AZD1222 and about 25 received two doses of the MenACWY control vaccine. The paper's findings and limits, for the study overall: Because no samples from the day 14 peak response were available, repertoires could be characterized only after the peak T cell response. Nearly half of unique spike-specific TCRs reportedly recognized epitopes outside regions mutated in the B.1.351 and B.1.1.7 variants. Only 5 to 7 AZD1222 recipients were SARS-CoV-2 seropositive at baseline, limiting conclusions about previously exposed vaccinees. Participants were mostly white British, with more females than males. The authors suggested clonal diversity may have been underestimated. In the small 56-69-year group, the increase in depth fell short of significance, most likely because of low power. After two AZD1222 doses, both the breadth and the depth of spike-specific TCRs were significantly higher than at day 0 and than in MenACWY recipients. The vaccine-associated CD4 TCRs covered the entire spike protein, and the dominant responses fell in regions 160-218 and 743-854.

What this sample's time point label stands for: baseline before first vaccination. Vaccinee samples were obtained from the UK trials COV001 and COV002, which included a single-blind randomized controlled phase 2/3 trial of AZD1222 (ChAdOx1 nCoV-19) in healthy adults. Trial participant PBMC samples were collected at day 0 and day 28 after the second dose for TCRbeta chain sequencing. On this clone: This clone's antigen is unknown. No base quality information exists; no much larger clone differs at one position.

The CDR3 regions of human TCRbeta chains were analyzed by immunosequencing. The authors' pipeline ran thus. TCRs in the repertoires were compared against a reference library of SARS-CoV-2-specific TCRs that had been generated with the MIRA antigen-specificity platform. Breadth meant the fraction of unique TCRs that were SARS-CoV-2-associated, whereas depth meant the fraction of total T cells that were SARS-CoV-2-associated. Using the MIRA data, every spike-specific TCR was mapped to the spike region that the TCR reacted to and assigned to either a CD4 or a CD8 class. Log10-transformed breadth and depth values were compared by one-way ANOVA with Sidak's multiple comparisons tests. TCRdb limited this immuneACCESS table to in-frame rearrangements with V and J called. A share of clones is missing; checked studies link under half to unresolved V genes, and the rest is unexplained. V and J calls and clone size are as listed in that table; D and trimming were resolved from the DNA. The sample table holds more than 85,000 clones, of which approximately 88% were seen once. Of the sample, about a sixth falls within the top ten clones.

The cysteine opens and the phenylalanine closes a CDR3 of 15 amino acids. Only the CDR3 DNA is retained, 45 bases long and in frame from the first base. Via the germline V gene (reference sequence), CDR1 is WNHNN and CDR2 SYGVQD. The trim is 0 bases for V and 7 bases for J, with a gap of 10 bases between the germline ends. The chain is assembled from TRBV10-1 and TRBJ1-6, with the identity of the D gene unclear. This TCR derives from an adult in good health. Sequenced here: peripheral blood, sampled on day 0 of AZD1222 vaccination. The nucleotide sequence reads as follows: TGCGCCAGCAGTGAGTCGAGAGTTGGGAATTCACCCCTCCACTTT. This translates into CASSESRVGNSPLHF.